A selection of T cell receptor beta chains follows, all from one sample in a study of blood T cell repertoires in COVID-19. Sequencing was performed with immunoSEQ multiplex PCR; in TCRdb, only in-frame clones are kept and a portion is missing. The sample contains some 160,000 clones, around 90% of which appear only once. The sequencing sample was made of peripheral blood. The receptors shown here come from a young man with acute or convalescent COVID-19. CDR3s include the opening cysteine and the closing phenylalanine or tryptophan. The D gene is left open where the match is weak. Size tells how often a clone was seen (once, few, many) or the class of an expanded clone, and some rows leave it out.

12 | TRBJ2-2 | . | . | TRBV24-1 | CATTGVGGELFF | TGTGCCACCACAGGGGTAGGCGGGGAGCTGTTTTTT
15 | TRBJ2-5 | TRBD1 | . | TRBV5-1 | CASSFWGQAQETQYF | TGCGCCAGCAGCTTCTGGGGACAGGCCCAAGAGACCCAGTACTTC
15 | TRBJ1-6 | TRBD1 | few | TRBV6-6 | CASSDPGQGNSPLHF | TGTGCCAGCAGTGACCCGGGACAGGGGAATTCACCCCTCCACTTT
14 | TRBJ2-1 | . | . | TRBV13 | CATGRDFLNNEQFF | TGTGCCACCGGCCGGGATTTTCTGAACAATGAGCAGTTCTTC
15 | TRBJ1-1 | TRBD1 | . | TRBV6-1 | CASSENRGRGTEAFF | TGTGCCAGCAGTGAAAACAGGGGGCGAGGGACTGAAGCTTTCTTT
18 | TRBJ2-6 | . | . | TRBV29-1 | CSVGIPRGEVNGANVLTF | TGCAGCGTTGGGATCCCCCGGGGTGAAGTCAACGGGGCCAACGTCCTGACTTTC
15 | TRBJ1-4 | . | . | TRBV2 | CASSDSRNTNEKLFF | TGTGCCAGCAGTGATTCCAGGAATACTAATGAAAAACTGTTTTTT
16 | TRBJ1-1 | TRBD1 | . | TRBV11-2 | CASSSQGGRANTEAFF | TGTGCCAGCAGTTCCCAAGGGGGCCGGGCGAACACTGAAGCTTTCTTT
14 | TRBJ1-1 | TRBD1 | . | TRBV15 | CATSRGGTVIEAFF | TGTGCCACCAGCAGAGGGGGGACAGTTATAGAAGCTTTCTTT
14 | TRBJ1-1 | . | . | TRBV25-1 | CASSLTDRNTEAFF | TGTGCCAGCAGCCTAACCGACAGGAACACTGAAGCTTTCTTT
16 | TRBJ2-1 | TRBD2 | . | TRBV27 | CASSPSGTSLYNEQFF | TGTGCCAGCAGTCCATCCGGGACTAGTCTCTACAATGAGCAGTTCTTC
14 | TRBJ1-5 | TRBD1 | . | TRBV3-1/TRBV3-2 | CASSPTGDNQPQHF | TGTGCCAGCAGCCCGACAGGGGATAATCAGCCCCAGCATTTT
16 | TRBJ1-5 | . | . | TRBV30 | CAWSVIGGGSNQPQHF | TGTGCCTGGAGTGTTATCGGGGGAGGAAGCAATCAGCCCCAGCATTTT
17 | TRBJ1-2 | . | . | TRBV7-2 | CASSPPPPPGKNYGYTF | TGTGCCAGCAGCCCACCGCCGCCGCCGGGGAAAAACTATGGCTACACCTTC
14 | TRBJ1-3 | . | . | TRBV29-1 | CSVNTGISGNTIYF | TGCAGCGTCAACACAGGGATCTCTGGAAACACCATATATTTT
15 | TRBJ2-1 | . | . | TRBV5-4 | CASRGMRESRDEQFF | TGTGCCAGCAGGGGGATGAGGGAGTCTAGGGATGAGCAGTTCTTC
13 | TRBJ1-1 | . | . | TRBV10-2 | CASSPGGFTEAFF | TGCGCCAGCAGCCCAGGAGGGTTCACTGAAGCTTTCTTT
16 | TRBJ1-1 | . | . | TRBV29-1 | CSVRVTGELRGTEAFF | TGCAGCGTGCGGGTAACCGGGGAGCTGCGGGGTACTGAAGCTTTCTTT
14 | TRBJ2-3 | . | . | TRBV29-1 | CSVRPTDSTDTQYF | TGCAGCGTTCGCCCGACAGACAGCACAGATACGCAGTATTTT
16 | TRBJ1-6 | . | . | TRBV3-1/TRBV3-2 | CASRRATVTANSPLHF | TGTGCCAGCAGGAGAGCGACAGTGACGGCGAATTCACCCCTCCACTTT
16 | TRBJ2-7 | . | . | TRBV7-9 | CASSLELLAPSGEQYF | TGTGCCAGCAGCTTAGAGTTACTAGCTCCCTCGGGGGAGCAGTACTTC
15 | TRBJ1-6 | . | . | TRBV2 | CASSDKTGSNSPLHF | TGTGCCAGCAGCGATAAGACAGGTTCCAATTCACCCCTCCACTTT
15 | TRBJ1-2 | . | . | TRBV5-1 | CASSLAGQGDVGYTF | TGCGCCAGCAGCTTGGCCGGGCAGGGTGATGTTGGCTACACCTTC
17 | TRBJ2-3 | TRBD2 | . | TRBV6-2/TRBV6-3 | CASSYSRNAGGGDTQYF | TGTGCCAGCAGTTACTCCCGTAATGCGGGGGGCGGGGATACGCAGTATTTT
13 | TRBJ1-5 | TRBD1 | . | TRBV6-5 | CASSGQGDQPQHF | TGTGCCAGCAGCGGACAGGGGGATCAGCCCCAGCATTTT
13 | TRBJ1-5 | . | . | TRBV7-9 | CASSKEGVQPQHF | TGTGCCAGCAGTAAAGAAGGGGTCCAGCCCCAGCATTTT
19 | TRBJ2-7 | TRBD1 | . | TRBV14 | CASSQEGLSETGGAREQYF | TGTGCCAGCAGCCAAGAAGGTCTTAGTGAAACAGGGGGAGCGAGGGAGCAGTACTTC
15 | TRBJ1-6 | . | . | TRBV5-4 | CASSLVGGQNSPLHF | TGTGCCAGCAGCTTGGTCGGGGGGCAGAATTCACCCCTCCACTTT
12 | TRBJ1-1 | . | . | TRBV29-1 | CSVAGVNTEAFF | TGCAGCGTTGCAGGGGTCAACACTGAAGCTTTCTTT
17 | TRBJ2-1 | TRBD2 | once | TRBV11-2 | CASTLFRLAVMGDEQFF | TGTGCCAGCACCCTATTCCGACTAGCAGTAATGGGGGATGAGCAGTTCTTC
16 | TRBJ2-1 | TRBD1 | . | TRBV10-1 | CASSEPGGQGSDEQFF | TGCGCCAGCAGTGAGCCTGGTGGACAGGGGAGCGATGAGCAGTTCTTC
16 | TRBJ1-2 | . | . | TRBV5-6 | CASSLVQVESNYGYTF | TGTGCCAGCAGCTTGGTCCAGGTGGAATCTAACTATGGCTACACCTTC
12 | TRBJ2-3 | . | . | TRBV27 | CASSYRTDTQYF | TGTGCCAGCAGCTACCGCACAGATACGCAGTATTTT
14 | TRBJ2-7 | TRBD1 | . | TRBV7-2 | CASSYRDRVHEQYF | TGTGCCAGCAGCTACCGGGACAGGGTCCACGAGCAGTACTTC
18 | TRBJ1-6 | TRBD1 | . | TRBV7-2 | CASSPRQGTRSYNSPLHF | TGTGCCAGCAGCCCTAGACAGGGAACCCGCTCCTATAATTCACCCCTCCACTTT
15 | TRBJ1-6 | . | few | TRBV2 | CASSQDRIDNSPLHF | TGTGCCAGCAGTCAAGACAGAATAGATAATTCACCCCTCCACTTT
13 | TRBJ1-5 | . | . | TRBV5-8 | CASSFLQNQPQHF | TGTGCCAGCAGCTTTTTACAGAATCAGCCCCAGCATTTT
13 | TRBJ1-1 | . | . | TRBV30 | CAWRAGLGTEAFF | TGTGCCTGGAGAGCAGGGCTCGGCACTGAAGCTTTCTTT
14 | TRBJ1-2 | . | . | TRBV4-2 | CASSQDPRDSGYTF | TGTGCCAGCAGCCAAGATCCCAGGGACTCTGGCTACACCTTC
12 | TRBJ2-7 | TRBD2 | . | TRBV6-5 | CACSGGALEQYF | TGTGCCTGTAGCGGGGGGGCCCTCGAGCAGTACTTC
15 | TRBJ2-5 | TRBD2 | . | TRBV5-1 | CASSLAGRGEETQYF | TGCGCCAGCAGCTTGGCCGGACGGGGGGAAGAGACCCAGTACTTC
16 | TRBJ2-7 | TRBD2 | . | TRBV2 | CASSGLAGGPFYEQYF | TGTGCCAGCAGTGGACTAGCGGGAGGGCCTTTTTACGAGCAGTACTTC
15 | TRBJ1-3 | . | . | TRBV5-6 | CASSLWGSSGNTIYF | TGTGCCAGCAGCTTGTGGGGCAGCTCTGGAAACACCATATATTTT
15 | TRBJ1-1 | TRBD1 | . | TRBV28 | CASPPTGQPNTEAFF | TGTGCCAGCCCACCCACGGGACAGCCGAACACTGAAGCTTTCTTT